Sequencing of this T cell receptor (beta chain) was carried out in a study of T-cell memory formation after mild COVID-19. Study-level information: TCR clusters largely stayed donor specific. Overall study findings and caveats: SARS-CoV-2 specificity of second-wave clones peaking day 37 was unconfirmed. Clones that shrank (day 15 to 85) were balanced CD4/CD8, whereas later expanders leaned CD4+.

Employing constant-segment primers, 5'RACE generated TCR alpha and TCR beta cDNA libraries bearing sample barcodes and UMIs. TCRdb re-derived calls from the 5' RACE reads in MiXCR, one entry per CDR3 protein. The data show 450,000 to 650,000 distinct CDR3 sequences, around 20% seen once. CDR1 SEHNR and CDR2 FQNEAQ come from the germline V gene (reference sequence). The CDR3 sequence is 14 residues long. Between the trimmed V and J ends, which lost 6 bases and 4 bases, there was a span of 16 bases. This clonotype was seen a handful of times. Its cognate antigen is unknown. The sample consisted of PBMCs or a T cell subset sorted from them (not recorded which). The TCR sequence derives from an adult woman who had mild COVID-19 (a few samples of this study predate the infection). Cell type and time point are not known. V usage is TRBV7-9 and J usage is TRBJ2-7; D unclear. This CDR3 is CASSALTDLYEQYF. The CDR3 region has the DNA TGTGCCAGCAGTGCTCTTACGGACCTTTACGAGCAGTACTTC.